This is a list of T cell receptor beta chains from one sample in a study of CD8+ T cells in alopecia areata. Here immunoSEQ multiplex PCR was the method, and the copy in TCRdb shows in-frame clones only, minus some. This sample yields some 200,000 clones, of which more than 45% are seen a single time; roughly 1.4% belongs to the top ten. Sample: CD4+ T cells sorted from blood, taken at week 4, from a patient treated with tofacitinib. The receptors were sampled from a human donor with alopecia areata. Both conserved end residues are part of each CDR3. D genes are given only for firm matches.

v_gene: TRBV9
d_gene: TRBD2
CDR3aa: CASSVGSGGPNTGELFF

v_gene: TRBV9
d_gene: TRBD1
CDR3aa: CASSVAAGTGDRETQYF

v_gene: TRBV4-3
d_gene: -
CDR3aa: CASSQGIKGAEAFF

v_gene: TRBV5-1
d_gene: TRBD1
CDR3aa: CASSLDRGPYEQYF

v_gene: TRBV13
d_gene: -
CDR3aa: CASSFPGNTEAFF

v_gene: TRBV7-2
d_gene: TRBD1
CDR3aa: CASSLGTGADTQYF

v_gene: TRBV7-2
d_gene: -
CDR3aa: CASSFYETQYF

v_gene: TRBV11-2
d_gene: -
CDR3aa: CASTSRETQYF

v_gene: TRBV10-3
d_gene: -
CDR3aa: CASKGWRFGDNEQFF

v_gene: TRBV27
d_gene: TRBD2
CDR3aa: CASSPRSGVQETQYF

v_gene: TRBV7-9
d_gene: -
CDR3aa: CASSLAFQYNEQFF

v_gene: TRBV7-2
d_gene: -
CDR3aa: CASSLQANYEQYF

v_gene: TRBV15
d_gene: -
CDR3aa: CATSNRVHEQYF

v_gene: TRBV15
d_gene: TRBD1
CDR3aa: CATSRDMPGQSTDTQYF

v_gene: TRBV29-1
d_gene: TRBD2
CDR3aa: CSVGSSGGTSTDTQYF

v_gene: TRBV30
d_gene: TRBD2
CDR3aa: CAWRVISGGVTDTQYF

v_gene: TRBV30
d_gene: -
CDR3aa: CAWRVVGRMNTEAFF

v_gene: TRBV4-1
d_gene: -
CDR3aa: CASSQEGDGNTEAFF

v_gene: TRBV5-1
d_gene: -
CDR3aa: CASSFIRGNTEAFF

v_gene: TRBV18
d_gene: -
CDR3aa: CASSPTSSYEQYF

v_gene: TRBV30
d_gene: -
CDR3aa: CAWSVPTGLWETQYF

v_gene: TRBV29-1
d_gene: -
CDR3aa: CSVVDRPYEQYF

v_gene: TRBV29-1
d_gene: -
CDR3aa: CSVKGQYQETQYF

v_gene: TRBV29-1
d_gene: -
CDR3aa: CSVVVQLTLDTEAFF

v_gene: TRBV30
d_gene: -
CDR3aa: CAWKAAVISYEQYF

v_gene: TRBV25-1
d_gene: TRBD2
CDR3aa: CASRRGQETQYF

v_gene: TRBV5-1
d_gene: -
CDR3aa: CASSPGQGFTEAFF

v_gene: TRBV9
d_gene: TRBD2
CDR3aa: CASSVDGSGVLETQYF

v_gene: TRBV30
d_gene: TRBD2
CDR3aa: CAWRLAAHNEQFF

v_gene: TRBV29-1
d_gene: TRBD1
CDR3aa: CSVGGTGAPYGYTF

v_gene: TRBV10-3
d_gene: -
CDR3aa: CAIAGGRVDTQYF

v_gene: TRBV2
d_gene: -
CDR3aa: CASTRGPNQPQHF

v_gene: TRBV14
d_gene: -
CDR3aa: CASSHRGGFADTQYF

v_gene: TRBV5-1
d_gene: TRBD2
CDR3aa: CASSLERGNSNTGELFF

v_gene: TRBV9
d_gene: TRBD1
CDR3aa: CASSATGAAMNSPLHF